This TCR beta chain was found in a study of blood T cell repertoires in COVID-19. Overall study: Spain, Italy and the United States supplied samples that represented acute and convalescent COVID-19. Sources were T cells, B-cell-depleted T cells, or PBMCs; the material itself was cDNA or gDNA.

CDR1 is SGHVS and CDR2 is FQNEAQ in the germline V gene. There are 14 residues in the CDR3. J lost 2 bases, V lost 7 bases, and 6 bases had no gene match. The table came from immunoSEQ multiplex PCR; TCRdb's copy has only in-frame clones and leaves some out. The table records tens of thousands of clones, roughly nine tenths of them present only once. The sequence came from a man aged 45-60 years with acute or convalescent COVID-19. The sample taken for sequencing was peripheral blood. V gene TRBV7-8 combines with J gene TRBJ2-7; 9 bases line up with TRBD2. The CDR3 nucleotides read TGTGCCAGCACCTTTAGCGGGGGTACCTACGAGCAGTACTTC. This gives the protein CASTFSGGTYEQYF.